This T cell receptor (beta chain) appears in the sequencing data of a study of cytomegalovirus exposure and HLA in healthy donors (dated by TCRdb to the late 2010s). With regard to the full study: According to an earlier analysis of around 600 of the donors, 150 million to 200 million T cells yielded 117 million unique TCR beta sequences and approximately 300 Gb of sequence data. About 300 gigabases of sequencing data and 78 million or so unique TCR sequences were included in an early release covering roughly 600 HLA-typed donors. Of the 300 to 500 genotyped donors, 75% to 85% were placed in the genetic ancestry cluster associated with self-reported Caucasian donors. The aim of the study was to test whether cataloging public T cell receptors could identify signatures of past pathogen exposure. The T cell repertoires of several hundred subjects were profiled by immunosequencing and related to cytomegalovirus serostatus. Besides the first cohort of 500 to 700 subjects, a separate validation cohort made up of roughly 120 different subjects was used. To predict cytomegalovirus infection status, the study combined high-throughput TCR immunosequencing, statistical association of individual TCRs with disease status, and machine learning. In a later analysis, previously published TCR beta repertoires from more than 500 donors were re-analyzed and high-resolution HLA genotyping was added so that TCR occurrence patterns could be studied. Rather than using new phenotypic data, the later analysis identified candidate immune exposures from TCR beta sequences and from how often those sequences occurred across donors. An earlier analysis of 450 to 750 of the donors used high-throughput TCR beta sequencing to judge whether each TCR beta V gene segment behaved as functional or pseudogenic. Donor age, sex, ethnicity and CMV serostatus were collected together with the repertoire data. A later genetic analysis used genome-wide SNP genotypes for about 55% of the 666 donors, treating that subset as a discovery cohort. All discovery cohort repertoires had been generated using a single sequencing platform. Both class I and class II loci were covered by HLA typing, at four-digit resolution. Typing coverage varied by locus: roughly 629-630 donors for A, B, C, DRB1 and DQB1; some 520 for DQA1; about 600 for DPA1; 400 to 480 for DPB1. Roughly 5 DR-DQ haplotypes were handled as single units for association and clustering, since linkage in the cohort was strong. Across about 380 genotyped donors of the cohort, an average of roughly 230,000 unique TCR beta nucleotide sequences per donor were sequenced, and 15% to 20% of those sequences were non-productive.

Library prep was done by the immunoSEQ multiplex PCR assay. A mixture of 60 forward primers for TCR Vbeta segments and 13 reverse primers for TCR Jbeta segments was used in the multiplex PCR. The CDR3 region of rearranged TCR beta genes was amplified from genomic DNA by a multiplex PCR assay. The amplified TCR beta libraries were sequenced on the Illumina HiSeq System as 87-base-pair reads. For the original study's pipeline: Across the roughly 640 repertoires, a later analysis counted 78 million or so unique TCR beta chains, roughly 11 million of which were shared by at least two donors. Raw reads were error-corrected and collapsed into unique sequences with a nearest-neighbor algorithm that merged closely related sequences to remove PCR and sequencing errors. V, D and J gene segments were assigned by aligning CDR3 sequences to IMGT reference sequences. For a sequence to be retained, at least a six-nucleotide match to both a V gene segment and a J gene segment was required. A rearrangement counted as productive if the CDR3 had no stop codons and remained in frame with V and J, and every other rearrangement counted as non-productive. CDR3 was defined by IMGT convention, running from the second conserved V-encoded cysteine to the conserved J-encoded phenylalanine. In an earlier analysis of around 640 of the donors, sequences lacking an unambiguous match to a single V gene segment were excluded. In an earlier analysis of 450 to 750 of the donors, a V segment was called functional when productive rearrangements were above 56.7%, and segregating when the standard deviation between donors exceeded 5%. A statistical classification framework was built for diagnosing cytomegalovirus status from the catalog of TCR beta chain sequences. A later analysis assigned V and J genes by comparing TCR nucleotide sequences with IMGT/GENE-DB human TR gene sequences. In a later analysis, CDR3 sequences and most-parsimonious VDJ recombination scenarios were assigned using the TCRdist pipeline. A later analysis defined each TCR beta chain by its CDR3 amino acid sequence plus V-gene family, and excluded reads lacking a unique V-gene family. A later analysis removed several hundred highly shared, low-generation-probability nucleotide sequences to deal with suspected cross-contamination and a sequencing artifact. For each public chain, a later analysis derived a clonal expansion index from normalized ranks of inferred template counts within each repertoire. In a later analysis, generation probabilities were computed using a VDJ recombination model fitted to out-of-frame rearrangements, and the results were checked against IGoR. In a later analysis, TCR-TCR, TCR-HLA and TCR-CMV co-occurrence was scored with hypergeometric tests, and a repertoire-size bias correction was applied to TCR pairs. To estimate false discovery rates, a later analysis permuted the HLA or CMV assignments 20 times. In a later analysis, co-occurring TCRs were grouped using DBSCAN, and TCRdist sequence similarity was added for clustering within HLA-allele-positive subsets. Co-occurrence clustering excluded repertoires with fewer than 30,000 or more than 120,000 public chains, plus five with anomalous nucleotide sharing. What TCRdb holds here is the immuneACCESS table cut down to in-frame rearrangements. Part of the clones is not present; checked against another copy, under half of the missing clones reflect an unresolved V gene, and the others are unexplained. The V and J calls and clone size come from that table; D and trimming were worked out from the DNA. The sample table contains fewer than 65,000 clones; only one count was recorded for under 85% of them. The ten largest clones represent under 6.5% of the sample.

The sample holds a few counts of this clone. Its antigen remains undetermined. It has no much larger one-base neighbor in the sample; base qualities were not kept. The paper as a whole reports these results and caveats: Across donors, most TCR sequences were observed very rarely, whereas some public TCRs were present in many individuals. A later analysis found that TCR association rates varied across HLA loci, with DRB1 alleles showing the most associated TCRs and HLA-C alleles the fewest. A later analysis reported that several top co-occurrence clusters appeared linked to parvovirus B19, influenza, CMV and Epstein-Barr virus. In this cohort, only TCR beta chains were sequenced, and detectable features were limited by the absence of alpha or paired-chain data. An association between a missense DCLRE1C variant and V-gene and J-gene trimming of TCR beta chains was found in a later genetic analysis and replicated in an independent cohort. Because some donors lacked HLA typing at each locus, the association tests relied only on the typed subset. Some 16 rarely observed V segments, including chromosome 9 orphons, were excluded from the earlier analysis of several hundred of the donors because counts were too low. Cytomegalovirus status was reported to be diagnosed by the classifier with high specificity and sensitivity in both the original and validation cohorts. According to a later genetic analysis, donors in an Asian-associated ancestry cluster had fewer N-insertions in productive TCRs than the approximately 670-donor mean. In a later analysis, HLA-associated TCR beta chains showed more clonal expansion and lower generation probabilities than non-associated chains that were equally common. Immune exposure information for the cohort was limited to CMV serostatus. Strong co-occurrence of HLA alleles, especially DR and DQ, made assigning TCR associations to individual alleles difficult. The authors suggested that the approach could potentially be extended to other disease states and immunological phenotypes. The 87-base-pair reads could not distinguish some IMGT-functional V segments, including TRBV6-2 and TRBV6-3, so those segments were excluded. In the study, around 160 TCR beta chains were listed as associated with cytomegalovirus. Broadly in line with IMGT annotations, most TCR beta V segments showed up in productive rearrangements about 87% or about 30% of the time in an earlier analysis of several hundred of the donors. Presence/absence analyses assumed roughly uniform sequencing depth across donors, an assumption that may not hold. Correlated functional status among segregating V segments might reflect linkage disequilibrium, but an unknown experimental factor could not be ruled out. A further reported finding was that TCR beta sequences accurately predicted the HLA-A and HLA-B alleles for most subjects in the first cohort. A few of the identified cytomegalovirus-associated TCR beta chains were confirmed in vitro to be specific for cytomegalovirus antigens. Most CMV-associated TCR beta chains appeared to be HLA-restricted in a later analysis, and the HLA associations seemed to be driven largely by CMV exposure. A cluster of highly shared sequence variants was judged likely to represent a technical artifact of the sequencing pipeline. At a false discovery rate of 0.05, a later analysis linked 16,951 TCR beta sequences to specific HLA alleles.

CDR1 and CDR2 were assigned from the germline V gene as SGHRS and YFSETQ. The V and J ends are trimmed by 2 bases and 6 bases, leaving 12 bases between them. The CDR3 has 15 amino acids, counting the end cysteine and phenylalanine. Of the read, only the CDR3 DNA is kept; its 45 bases are in frame from base 1. In total, approximately 610 healthy bone marrow donors made up the cohort. At the time of sampling, every cohort member was nominally healthy, though immune exposures that went unrecorded were likely present. The donor was CMV seronegative and belonged to the group of 352 seronegative cohort members. A peripheral blood sample was collected from each donor, and TCR beta sequencing was performed on peripheral blood mononuclear cells. The Qiagen DNeasy Blood Extraction Kit was used to extract genomic DNA from the blood cell samples.

Specimen: PBMCs. The receptor's source is a man aged 45-65 years in good health and CMV-seronegative. This receptor chain uses TRBV5-1 and TRBJ1-6; a tentative D call is TRBD1 (6 bases match). The nucleotide sequence reads TGCGCCAGCAGCTTAAGACAGGCATCTAATTCACCCCTCCACTTT. This encodes CASSLRQASNSPLHF. Outside the CDR3, residues come from the reference TRBV5-1 and TRBJ1-6 proteins, so the full variable domain is: KAGVTQTPRYLIKTRGQQVTLSCSPISGHRSVSWYQQTPGQGLQFLFEYFSETQRNKGNFPGRFSGRQFSNSRSEMNVSTLELGDSALYLCASSLRQASNSPLHFGNGTRLTVT.